A single sample gave rise to the 10 T cell receptor beta chains below, sequenced in a study of OX40 agonist ivuxolimab in advanced cancers. Libraries were prepared by immunoSEQ multiplex PCR; TCRdb keeps only in-frame clonotypes and omits some of them. In the table there are some 50,000 clones, roughly 85% of which are singletons. This specimen was CD4+ or CD8+ T cells sorted from blood, taken in a trial of the OX40 agonist ivuxolimab. All receptors derive from an adult with an advanced solid tumor such as melanoma, head and neck, liver or kidney cancer.

The rearrangement joins TRBV4-1 to TRBJ2-7, with 9 bases fitting TRBD2. With V trimmed by 4 bases and J by 5 bases, 6 bases remained unmatched. Germline loops: CDR1 MGHRA, CDR2 YSYEKL. CDR3 length: 14 amino acids. The chain's CDR3 is CASSPASGMDEQYF. The CDR3 DNA sequence: TGCGCCAGCAGCCCGGCTAGCGGGATGGACGAGCAGTACTTC.

This sequence joins TRBV7-8 and TRBJ2-7; 9 bases map to TRBD2. Trimming removed 7 bases from V and 6 bases from J; junction bases left unmatched: 10. Germline CDR1 and CDR2: SGHVS and FQNEAQ. The CDR3 consists of 14 residues. CDR3 DNA sequence: TGTGCCAGCAACCACTGGCGGGAGGGCCGCGAGCAGTACTTC. Its protein is CASNHWREGREQYF.

About this clone: Other DNA sequences in this sample translate to the same CDR3. The chain carries TRBV9 and TRBJ1-1; D is ambiguous. Looked up from germline, CDR1 is SGDLS and CDR2 is YYNGEE. The V gene lost 2 bases and the J gene lost 1 base, with 6 bases spanning the gap. The CDR3 is 13 residues long. The CDR3 sequence: CASSVGRNTEAFF. CDR3 nucleotide sequence: TGTGCCAGCAGCGTCGGCAGGAACACTGAAGCTTTCTTT.

V and J are TRBV4-3 and TRBJ1-2; possible D gene TRBD1, 6 bases. The CDR3 sequence is 15 residues long. Between the trimmed V and J ends, which lost 0 bases and 4 bases, there was a span of 12 bases. Germline CDR1 reads LGHNA; CDR2 reads YSLEER. DNA for the CDR3: TGCGCCAGCAGCCAAGATATCGGACAGTTCTATGGCTACACCTTC. Translation gives CASSQDIGQFYGYTF.

The V gene is TRBV6-5, the J gene TRBJ1-2, with D tentatively TRBD1 (5 bases). The CDR3 spans 15 residues. The germline V gene encodes CDR1 MNHEY and CDR2 SVGAGI. The V gene lost 0 bases and the J gene lost 2 bases, with 10 bases spanning the gap. CDR3 amino acids: CASSYSFAGNYGYTF. The CDR3 nucleotides read TGTGCCAGCAGTTACTCCTTCGCAGGGAACTATGGCTACACCTTC.

This chain uses TRBV21-1 with TRBJ2-3; TRBD2, the table's D call, lacks a check against the DNA. TRBV21-1 is reported as a pseudogene. CDR3 length: 15 amino acids. CDR3: CATYRDGRNTDTQYF. In DNA form, the CDR3 reads TGTGCCACCTACCGGGACGGGAGGAACACAGATACGCAGTATTTT.

The chain couples TRBV2 to TRBJ2-5; 14 bases agree with TRBD2. The CDR3 extends over 16 amino acids. J gave up 4 bases and V 3 bases, and 4 bases lay outside the gene matches. Germline CDR1 SNHLY, CDR2 FYNNEI. CDR3 protein: CASSETSGRAAETQYF. In DNA, the CDR3 is TGTGCCAGCAGTGAGACTAGCGGGAGGGCCGCAGAGACCCAGTACTTC.

The CDR3 nucleotides are TGTGCCAGCAGCCGGGACAGGGCTCGTTACGAGCAGTACTTC. Translating gives CASSRDRARYEQYF. This sequence joins TRBV7-6 and TRBJ2-7; 9 positions agree with TRBD1. V gave up 5 bases and J gave up 4 bases; unmatched junction bases: 6. This CDR3 spans 14 amino acids. Germline loops: CDR1 SGHVS, CDR2 FNYEAQ.

The genes are TRBV15 and TRBJ2-7; the D is unclear. CDR3 size: 14 residues. The ends were cut back, 5 bases at V and 0 bases at J, with 11 bases in the middle. The V gene's germline CDR1 is LNHNV and CDR2 YYDKDF (reference sequence). CDR3 in DNA: TGTGCCACCAGCCCTTCTAGGAACTCCTACGAGCAGTACTTC. Translation: CATSPSRNSYEQYF.

The chain carries TRBV5-8 and TRBJ1-5, with D tentatively TRBD1 (5 bases). V lost 0 bases to trimming and J lost 5 bases, with 12 bases between them. This CDR3 region has 15 residues. Germline V gives CDR1 SGHTS, CDR2 YDEGEE. The CDR3 region has the DNA TGTGCCAGCAGCTTGGTTGGGACCGAGTATCAGCCCCAGCATTTT. It specifies CASSLVGTEYQPQHF.